This TCR beta chain was profiled in a study of blood T cell repertoires in COVID-19. The overall study: Both acute and convalescent COVID-19 samples were obtained from the United States, Italy and Spain.

Participants came from about 23 US areas, aged roughly 18 to 89 years. Under the authors' procedure: Amplification with reference gene primers provided the estimates of nucleated cell counts. The method was immunoSEQ multiplex PCR; TCRdb's version includes in-frame clones alone and lacks a portion of them. D and trimming were read from the DNA, whereas the V and J calls and clone size are those reported in that table. The sample consists of roughly 320,000 clones, 85% to 95% of them appearing once. Material: PBMCs or T cells enriched from blood (not recorded which). The sequence came from a woman in her 30s who had been exposed to COVID-19.

The CDR3 reads CASSLLRGRDFHSGANVLTF. CDR3 bases: TGTGCCAGCAGTTTATTAAGAGGCCGGGACTTTCATTCGGGGGCCAACGTCCTGACTTTC. The rearrangement uses TRBV27 and TRBJ2-6; D might be TRBD2 (6 bases). The CDR3 consists of 20 residues. CDR1 is MNHEY and CDR2 is SMNVEV in the germline V gene (reference sequence). V was shortened by 1 base and J by 4 bases, with 23 bases between the two germline ends.